Below, 26 T cell receptor beta chains from the same sample are listed, as sequenced in a study of cytomegalovirus exposure and HLA in healthy donors. Vbeta (60) and Jbeta (13) primers were used in the PCR. Libraries were prepared by immunoSEQ multiplex PCR; TCRdb keeps only in-frame clonotypes and omits some of them. The sample holds under 150,000 clones; roughly two thirds are singletons and the top ten take 1.6%. Material for sequencing was PBMCs. Receptor source: a man aged 25-40 years in good health and CMV-seropositive.

The V call is TRBV5-8, the J call TRBJ1-4, with 8 bases aligning to TRBD1. The germline V gene encodes CDR1 SGHTS and CDR2 YDEGEE. J gave up 8 bases and V 10 bases, and 19 bases lay outside the gene matches. The CDR3 is 16 amino acids. CDR3 in DNA: TGTGCCCTTAGGGGGACAGGCCCCCAAACGCGGGAAAAACTGTTTTTT. This sequence encodes CALRGTGPQTREKLFF. The full variable domain, in which reference TRBV5-8 and TRBJ1-4 provide the parts outside the CDR3, is EAGVTQSPTHLIKTRGQQATLRCSPISGHTSVYWYQQALGLGLQFLLWYDEGEERNRGNFPPRFSGRQFPNYSSELNVNALELEDSALYLCALRGTGPQTREKLFFGSGTQLSVL.

V gene TRBV21-1 combines with J gene TRBJ1-5. TRBV21-1 is a documented pseudogene. The CDR3 spans 17 residues. The CDR3 loop is CASSKERGSRSNQPQHF. Written as DNA, the CDR3 is TGTGCCAGCAGCAAAGAGAGAGGGAGTAGGAGCAATCAGCCCCAGCATTTT.

This clone was counted a few times. The chain links TRBV11-3 to TRBJ2-3, with D hard to call. The CDR3 is 12 amino acids. Germline V gene data show CDR1 as SGHNT and CDR2 as YENEEA. The germline V and J ends were trimmed by 3 bases and 6 bases, with 7 bases remaining between them. The CDR3 DNA sequence: TGTGCCAGCAGCTTTGGGCTTGATACGCAGTATTTT. Protein product: CASSFGLDTQYF.

This clone has only one observation. The chain uses TRBV4-2 and TRBJ2-7, with 15 bases that match TRBD2. The V and J ends lost 4 bases and 3 bases, in that order; junction bases with no gene match: 7. The CDR3 has 17 amino acids. CDR1 and CDR2 from the germline V gene are LGHNA and YNFKEQ. The CDR3 nucleotides read TGTGCCAGCAGCCGTGGACTAGCGGGAGGGCCAGGCTACGAGCAGTACTTC. Translating it yields CASSRGLAGGPGYEQYF.

This clone has a handful of counts. The rearrangement joins TRBV5-4 to TRBJ2-5; a possible D gene is TRBD2 (7 bases). The V and J ends lost 4 bases and 1 base respectively, with 14 bases between them. In germline, CDR1 is SGHNT, CDR2 YYREEE (reference sequence). The CDR3 is made up of 15 amino acids. The CDR3 DNA follows: TGTGCCAGCAGCCGAGGGGGGGGCCTCCAAGAGACCCAGTACTTC. Its translation is CASSRGGGLQETQYF.

A few counts support this clone. The chain is built from TRBV2 and TRBJ2-1; 14 bases line up with TRBD2. The CDR3 has 17 residues. V was clipped by 6 bases and J by 1 base; unmatched bases: 5. Germline V gene sequence: CDR1 SNHLY, CDR2 FYNNEI. The CDR3 nucleotides are TGTGCCAGCAGGGCAGGACTAGCGGGGGGTTCCTACAATGAGCAGTTCTTC. It specifies CASRAGLAGGSYNEQFF.

The table lists this clone with a few counts. The J gene is TRBJ1-2, the V gene TRBV7-6; D unclear. The ends were cut back, 5 bases at V and 1 base at J, with 11 bases in the middle. The CDR3 contains 14 residues. Per germline, CDR1 SGHVS and CDR2 FNYEAQ. The CDR3 loop reads CASSPLGRNYGYTF. CDR3 bases: TGTGCCAGCAGCCCCCTTGGGCGTAACTATGGCTACACCTTC.

The chain has TRBV29-1 and TRBJ1-2, with D unclear. Trimming took 2 bases from V and 2 from J, leaving 6 bases between them. Germline CDR1 is SQVTM and CDR2 is ANQGSEA. CDR3 length: 12 amino acids. CDR3 region: CSVEFMNYGYTF. The CDR3 nucleotides read TGCAGCGTTGAATTCATGAACTATGGCTACACCTTC.

V gene TRBV10-2 combines with J gene TRBJ2-3, with D hard to call. The CDR3 is made up of 14 amino acids. Per germline, CDR1 WSHSY and CDR2 SAAADI. The germline V and J ends were trimmed by 4 bases and 5 bases, with 13 bases remaining between them. DNA of the CDR3: TGCGCCAGCAGTGCCCCACCACAGATAGATACGCAGTATTTT. Protein: CASSAPPQIDTQYF.

CDR3 region: CASSLVGVTGNTGELFF. Written as DNA, the CDR3 is TGTGCCAGCAGCTTAGTGGGGGTGACAGGGAACACCGGGGAGCTGTTTTTT. The chain couples TRBV7-6 to TRBJ2-2, with a tentative D call TRBD1 (6 bases). The CDR3 extends over 17 amino acids. V was pared by 1 base and J by 1 base, with 13 bases between. Germline V gene sequence: CDR1 SGHVS, CDR2 FNYEAQ. Based on the CDR3 plus reference TRBV7-6 and TRBJ2-2, the full variable domain is GAGVSQSPRYKVTKRGQDVALRCDPISGHVSLYWYRQALGQGPEFLTYFNYEAQQDKSGLPNDRFSAERPEGSISTLTIQRTEQRDSAMYRCASSLVGVTGNTGELFFGEGSRLTVL.

The chain carries TRBV4-1 and TRBJ1-1; no clear D. Germline loops: CDR1 MGHRA, CDR2 YSYEKL. V was pared by 0 bases and J by 3 bases, with 17 bases between. This CDR3 is 17 amino acids long. CDR3 sequence: CASSQDHWSLRDTEAFF. DNA for the CDR3: TGCGCCAGCAGCCAAGATCATTGGTCGCTGAGGGACACTGAAGCTTTCTTT.

The rearrangement links TRBV28 to TRBJ2-5, with D unclear. Trimming left V 6 bases short and J 3 bases short, with 8 bases between. The CDR3 length is 12 residues. The germline V gene has CDR1 MDHEN and CDR2 SYDVKM. This chain's CDR3 is CASRGIEETQYF. CDR3 coding DNA: TGTGCCAGCAGGGGCATTGAAGAGACCCAGTACTTC. The full variable domain, rest sourced from reference TRBV28 and TRBJ2-5, is DVKVTQSSRYLVKRTGEKVFLECVQDMDHENMFWYRQDPGLGLRLIYFSYDVKMKEKGDIPEGYSVSREKKERFSLILESASTNQTSMYLCASRGIEETQYFGPGTRLLVL.

The chain employs TRBV14 and TRBJ2-7; TRBD2 agrees at 16 bases. Germline lookup yields CDR1 SGHDN and CDR2 FVKESK. The CDR3 consists of 18 residues. Trimming removed 5 bases from V and 1 base from J; junction bases left unmatched: 8. CDR3 region: CASSFKGLAGGLSYEQYF. In DNA form, the CDR3 reads TGTGCCAGCAGCTTTAAGGGACTAGCGGGAGGGCTGTCCTACGAGCAGTACTTC.

As DNA, the CDR3 is TGTGCCAGCAGCGCACAGGGGCATGGCTACACCTTC. Amino acid sequence: CASSAQGHGYTF. The V gene is TRBV7-9, the J gene TRBJ1-2; 7 bases map to TRBD1. V lost 5 bases to trimming and J lost 6 bases; unmatched junction nucleotides: 3. The CDR3 runs 12 residues. Germline loops: CDR1 SEHNR, CDR2 FQNEAQ (reference sequence).

This chain links TRBV11-2 with TRBJ2-7; possibly TRBD1 for D (6 bases). The V end lost 1 base, the J end lost 4 bases, and 8 bases lay between the germline ends. Germline CDR1 SGHAT, CDR2 FQNNGV. The CDR3 covers 13 residues. Written as DNA, the CDR3 is TGTGCCAGCAGCTTAGTGACAGGTTACGAGCAGTACTTC. Encoded protein: CASSLVTGYEQYF.

The chain has TRBV6-6 and TRBJ2-5; possibly TRBD1 for D (6 bases). The ends were cut back, 5 bases at V and 2 bases at J, with 18 bases in the middle. Looked up from germline, CDR1 is MNHNY and CDR2 is SVGAGI (reference sequence). This CDR3 has 16 residues. CDR3 DNA sequence: TGTGCCAGCAGTCCCCCAGGGTCGGGACATCAAGAGACCCAGTACTTC. It is translated as CASSPPGSGHQETQYF.

V is TRBV9 and J is TRBJ2-2; TRBD2 matches 7 bases. The CDR3 runs 15 residues. V shed 0 bases and J 1 base; nucleotides not matched to a gene: 0. In germline, CDR1 is SGDLS, CDR2 YYNGEE. The CDR3 bases are TGTGCCAGCAGCGTAGGGGGGGGGAACACCGGGGAGCTGTTTTTT. Translating it yields CASSVGGGNTGELFF.

The chain employs TRBV28 and TRBJ1-1, with 7 bases lining up with TRBD1. The CDR3 extends over 15 amino acids. V lost 4 bases and J lost 1; bases outside the gene matches: 6. The V gene's germline CDR1 is MDHEN and CDR2 SYDVKM. CDR3 sequence reads: CASSSHRGPNTEAFF. DNA of the CDR3: TGTGCCAGCAGTTCCCACAGGGGACCGAACACTGAAGCTTTCTTT.

This clone was detected ten times or more. The genes are TRBV6-4 and TRBJ2-1, with D possibly being TRBD1 (5 bases). V was cut by 5 bases and J by 5 bases, with 13 bases left in between. The CDR3 loop spans 14 amino acids. CDR1 MRHNA and CDR2 SNTAGT come from the germline V gene. CDR3 DNA sequence: TGTGCCAGCAGTCTTGGGGCTCTCAACAATGAGCAGTTCTTC. This encodes CASSLGALNNEQFF.

CDR3 protein: CASSLISGSHETQYF. CDR3 bases: TGTGCCAGCAGCTTGATTAGCGGGAGTCATGAGACCCAGTACTTC. This chain connects TRBV7-6 to TRBJ2-5; TRBD2 matches at 9 bases. The V gene end was trimmed by 3 bases and the J gene end by 5 bases; junction bases not matched to a gene: 7. The CDR3 contains 15 residues. Germline CDR1 and CDR2: SGHVS and FNYEAQ.

The rearrangement joins TRBV6-5 to TRBJ2-1, with TRBD2 matching 7 bases. The V gene's germline CDR1 is MNHEY and CDR2 SVGAGI. This CDR3 region has 14 residues. After removal of 2 bases from V and 2 bases from J, the junction contained 0 bases not matched to a gene. The CDR3 loop reads CASSYLAAYNEQFF. CDR3 DNA: TGTGCCAGCAGTTACCTAGCGGCCTACAATGAGCAGTTCTTC.

The chain has TRBV19 and TRBJ2-1, with TRBD1 identical over 7 bases. Germline V gives CDR1 LNHDA, CDR2 SQIVND (reference sequence). The CDR3 contains 15 residues. Trimming took 5 bases from V and 0 from J; bases not matched to a gene: 4. CDR3 loop: CASSQDRASYNEQFF. Written as DNA, the CDR3 is TGTGCCAGTAGTCAAGACAGGGCCTCCTACAATGAGCAGTTCTTC.

The J gene is TRBJ1-1, the V gene TRBV6-1, with a weak D call TRBD1 (6 bases). The CDR3 is 16 residues long. V dropped 2 bases and J dropped 1 base, with 14 bases sitting between them. From germline, CDR1 is MNHNS and CDR2 SASEGT. The CDR3: CASSEPGGLENTEAFF. The DNA of the CDR3 is TGTGCCAGCAGTGAACCTGGGGGCCTGGAGAACACTGAAGCTTTCTTT.

CDR3 loop: CASSPGQSSNQPQHF. The CDR3 nucleotides are TGTGCCAGCAGCCCGGGACAGTCTAGCAATCAGCCCCAGCATTTT. This chain connects TRBV5-6 to TRBJ1-5; 7 positions agree with TRBD1. V lost 4 bases, J lost 0 bases, and 4 bases stayed unmatched. Germline V CDR1 and CDR2: SGHDT, YYEEEE. The CDR3 totals 15 residues.

The chain uses TRBV4-3 and TRBJ1-2, with D possibly matching TRBD1 (5 bases). The germline CDR1 and CDR2 sequences are LGHNA and YSLEER. The germline V and J ends were trimmed by 1 base and 9 bases, with 9 bases remaining between them. CDR3 length equals 12 residues. The CDR3 reads CASSQAAGRYTF. The DNA of the CDR3 is TGCGCCAGCAGCCAAGCCGCAGGGCGCTACACCTTC.

The chain recombines TRBV28 with TRBJ2-2; possible D gene TRBD2, 5 bases. This CDR3 region has 16 residues. The V gene lost 3 bases and the J gene lost 9 bases, with 20 bases spanning the gap. CDR1 and CDR2 from the germline V gene are MDHEN and SYDVKM. The CDR3 DNA sequence: TGTGCCAGCAGTTTCGCCAGCGGATCTATAGGCCGGGAGCTGTTTTTT. Translating gives CASSFASGSIGRELFF. Full variable domain (remainder filled in from reference TRBV28 and TRBJ2-2): DVKVTQSSRYLVKRTGEKVFLECVQDMDHENMFWYRQDPGLGLRLIYFSYDVKMKEKGDIPEGYSVSREKKERFSLILESASTNQTSMYLCASSFASGSIGRELFFGEGSRLTVL.